Following are 10 T cell receptor beta chains from one sample sequenced in a study of CD8 T cells in ankylosing spondylitis. Their recognized antigens are unknown. Study conclusions and caveats: A motif of fewer than ten highly homologous TCR beta variants was seen as apparently characteristic of ankylosing spondylitis blood.

MiXCR was run by TCRdb on the 5' RACE reads, yielding one entry per CDR3 protein. The sample holds more than 100,000 distinct CDR3 sequences; approximately 17% are singletons and the top ten take roughly 30%. The material sequenced was blood, either unsorted or a sorted T cell fraction (not recorded which). These receptors came from a male donor with ankylosing spondylitis.

The rearrangement joins TRBV27 to TRBJ1-5; 8 positions match TRBD1. CDR3 length: 15 amino acids. Germline loops: CDR1 MNHEY, CDR2 SMNVEV (reference sequence). V lost 6 bases, J lost 0 bases, and 4 bases stayed unmatched. CDR3 sequence reads: CASRPQGASNQPQHF. CDR3 bases: TGTGCCAGCAGGCCGCAGGGGGCTAGCAATCAGCCCCAGCATTTT.

The rearrangement joins TRBV6-1 to TRBJ2-5, with 10 bases aligning to TRBD2. J lost 5 bases, V lost 6 bases, and 12 bases had no gene match. The CDR3 loop spans 16 amino acids. In germline, CDR1 is MNHNS, CDR2 SASEGT. Here the CDR3 DNA reads TGTGCCAGCAGAAGGACTAGCGGCTCATTGGGGGAGACCCAGTACTTC. Its protein is CASRRTSGSLGETQYF.

The V and J genes are TRBV24-1 and TRBJ2-3, with D perhaps TRBD1 (6 bases). CDR3 length: 16 amino acids. Trimming removed 8 bases at V and 2 bases at J, with 19 bases between. Germline values: CDR1 KGHDR, CDR2 SFDVKD. The DNA for the CDR3 is TGTGCCACCAAGGGGCGGATGACAGGTGACACAGATACGCAGTATTTT. This sequence encodes CATKGRMTGDTDTQYF.

There are a few counts of this clonotype. The chain employs TRBV7-9 and TRBJ1-4; 8 bases are a match to TRBD1. The CDR3 is made up of 14 amino acids. Germline trimming cut 5 bases from V and 4 bases from J; bases unmatched to any gene: 3. Germline V gene lookup returns CDR1 SEHNR and CDR2 FQNEAQ (reference sequence). The CDR3 DNA reads TGTGCCAGCAGCCCGACAGGGGTTAATGAAAAACTGTTTTTT. Translating it yields CASSPTGVNEKLFF.

The chain couples TRBV7-9 to TRBJ1-1; 8 positions agree with TRBD1. J lost 6 bases, V lost 5 bases, and 11 bases had no gene match. CDR1 is SEHNR, CDR2 FQNEAQ, per germline (reference sequence). The CDR3 is 15 amino acids. CDR3 DNA: TGTGCCAGCAGCCCAGGACAGGGCGGAGGCGCTGAAGCTTTCTTT. This translates into CASSPGQGGGAEAFF.

In this sample, this clonotype turned up many times. V is TRBV4-1 and J is TRBJ1-1, with a weak D call TRBD1 (6 bases). CDR3 length equals 14 residues. Trimming left V 0 bases short and J 8 bases short, with 13 bases between. Germline V gene sequence: CDR1 MGHRA, CDR2 YSYEKL. The CDR3 region has the DNA TGCGCCAGCAGCCAAGAACGGGGGGCTCTAGAAGCTTTCTTT. Its translation: CASSQERGALEAFF.

Only a few counts were recorded for this clonotype. The chain joins TRBV5-1 to TRBJ2-1, with 7 bases lining up with TRBD2. V trimming: 0 bases; J trimming: 7 bases; junction bases outside the gene matches: 4. This CDR3 has 14 amino acids. Germline V CDR1 and CDR2: SGHRS, YFSETQ. CDR3 residues: CASSLERTRNEQFF. The CDR3 coding sequence is TGCGCCAGCAGCTTGGAGAGGACTAGAAATGAGCAGTTCTTC. Complete variable domain (other parts from reference TRBV5-1 and TRBJ2-1): KAGVTQTPRYLIKTRGQQVTLSCSPISGHRSVSWYQQTPGQGLQFLFEYFSETQRNKGNFPGRFSGRQFSNSRSEMNVSTLELGDSALYLCASSLERTRNEQFFGPGTRLTVL.

This clonotype was seen a handful of times. This chain uses TRBV29-1 with TRBJ2-5; TRBD1 aligns across 8 bases. The CDR3 is made up of 16 amino acids. CDR1 and CDR2 from the germline V gene are SQVTM and ANQGSEA. The trim removed 3 bases at V and 5 bases at J, leaving 14 bases unmatched. This CDR3 is CSVEGVQGETLETQYF. The DNA for the CDR3 is TGCAGCGTTGAGGGGGTACAGGGGGAAACTTTGGAGACCCAGTACTTC.

This clonotype was seen a few times. The chain employs TRBV27 and TRBJ2-3; D not certain. V gave up 3 bases and J gave up 2 bases, with 9 bases separating them. Germline V CDR1 and CDR2: MNHEY, SMNVEV (reference sequence). The CDR3 has 14 amino acids. DNA for the CDR3: TGTGCCAGCAGTTTCGGGCGCCTCACAGATACGCAGTATTTT. Amino acids: CASSFGRLTDTQYF.

This clonotype was counted a few times. This CDR3 reads CASSQDVGRAYEQYF. CDR3 nucleotides: TGTGCCAGCAGCCAAGACGTCGGGAGGGCCTACGAGCAGTACTTC. This chain uses TRBV3-1 with TRBJ2-7; 8 bases match TRBD2. V was clipped by 0 bases and J by 2 bases; unmatched bases: 3. Germline V gene data show CDR1 as LGHDT and CDR2 as YNNKEL (reference sequence). The CDR3 runs 15 residues.